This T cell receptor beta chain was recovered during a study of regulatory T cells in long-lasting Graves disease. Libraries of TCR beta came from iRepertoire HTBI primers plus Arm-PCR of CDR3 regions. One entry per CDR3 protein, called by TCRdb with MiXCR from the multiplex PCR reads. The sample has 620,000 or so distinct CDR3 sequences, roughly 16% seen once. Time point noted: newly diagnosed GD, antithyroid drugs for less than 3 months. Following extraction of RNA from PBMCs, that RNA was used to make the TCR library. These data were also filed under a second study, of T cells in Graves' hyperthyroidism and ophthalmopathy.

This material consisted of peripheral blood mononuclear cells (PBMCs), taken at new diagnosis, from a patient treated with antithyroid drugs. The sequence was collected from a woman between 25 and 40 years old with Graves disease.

CDR3 nucleotide sequence: TGTGCCAGCTCACGCGACAGGAACGGCGGCTACACCTTC. Its translation is CASSRDRNGGYTF. The chain couples TRBV18 to TRBJ1-2; maybe TRBD1 (6 bases). The CDR3 totals 13 residues. Trimming left V 4 bases short and J 8 bases short, with 14 bases between. The germline V gene encodes CDR1 KGHSH and CDR2 LQKENI.